This is a list of T cell receptor beta chains from one sample in a study of T cell repertoires in cytomegalovirus infection. One entry per CDR3 protein, called by TCRdb with MiXCR from the reads. This sample carries hundreds of thousands of distinct CDR3 sequences, around 35% of them seen once, and the ten largest clones take around a sixth. Antigen specificity for these receptors is unknown. Specimen: cultured PBMCs, collected from culture after CMV antigen stimulation. Receptors were obtained from a human donor in good health (CMV status not recorded). Some clones in this sample may be carry-over from other donors' samples. Each CDR3 is given with its conserved first and last residue. The order of the fields is clone size, D gene, V gene, J gene, CDR3 DNA, CDR3 protein. The D gene is left open where the match is weak. The size field is filled for only some rows; it gives once, few, many or a size class.

abundance: -
d_gene: -
v_gene: TRBV5-1
j_gene: TRBJ2-5
CDR3nt: TGCGCCAGCAGCCCTGAAGGGAGGAAGGAGACCCAGTACTTC
CDR3aa: CASSPEGRKETQYF

abundance: -
d_gene: TRBD1
v_gene: TRBV7-9
j_gene: TRBJ1-1
CDR3nt: TGTGCCAGCAGCCTCCGACAGGGGGCGGACACTGAAGCTTTCTTT
CDR3aa: CASSLRQGADTEAFF

abundance: -
d_gene: -
v_gene: TRBV12-5
j_gene: TRBJ1-2
CDR3nt: TGTGCTAGTGGTTTCGTCGCCAATCAGAGCCCTCGGGGCTACACCTTC
CDR3aa: CASGFVANQSPRGYTF

abundance: -
d_gene: -
v_gene: TRBV20-1
j_gene: TRBJ1-1
CDR3nt: TGCAGTGCTAGGAGCAGGGGGAACACTGAAGCTTTCTTT
CDR3aa: CSARSRGNTEAFF

abundance: -
d_gene: TRBD2
v_gene: TRBV6-2/TRBV6-3
j_gene: TRBJ2-1
CDR3nt: TGTGCCAGCAGAGCGGGGGCCGGGAATGAGCAGTTCTTC
CDR3aa: CASRAGAGNEQFF

abundance: -
d_gene: -
v_gene: TRBV10-3
j_gene: TRBJ2-1
CDR3nt: TGTGCCGTCTGCGAGCGGAGCGTGGGAAATGAGCAGTTCTTC
CDR3aa: CAVCERSVGNEQFF

abundance: -
d_gene: TRBD1
v_gene: TRBV13
j_gene: TRBJ1-6
CDR3nt: TGTGCCAGCAGCTGGGGGGGGACAGACAATTCACCCCTCCACTTT
CDR3aa: CASSWGGTDNSPLHF

abundance: many
d_gene: -
v_gene: TRBV7-2
j_gene: TRBJ1-4
CDR3nt: TGTGCCAGCAGCTTAGAGCGTAATGAAAAACTGTTTTTT
CDR3aa: CASSLERNEKLFF

abundance: -
d_gene: -
v_gene: TRBV5-6
j_gene: TRBJ2-5
CDR3nt: TGTGCCAGCAGCCTGATTGGGGGTCAAGAGACCCAGTACTTC
CDR3aa: CASSLIGGQETQYF

abundance: many
d_gene: -
v_gene: TRBV7-6
j_gene: TRBJ2-7
CDR3nt: TGTGCCAGCAGCTTTTGGGTACAGTTAAACTACGAGCAGTACTTC
CDR3aa: CASSFWVQLNYEQYF

abundance: -
d_gene: -
v_gene: TRBV12-3/TRBV12-4
j_gene: TRBJ1-1
CDR3nt: TGTGCCAGCAGTTTACCATTGACGGGGAACACTGAAGCTTTCTTT
CDR3aa: CASSLPLTGNTEAFF